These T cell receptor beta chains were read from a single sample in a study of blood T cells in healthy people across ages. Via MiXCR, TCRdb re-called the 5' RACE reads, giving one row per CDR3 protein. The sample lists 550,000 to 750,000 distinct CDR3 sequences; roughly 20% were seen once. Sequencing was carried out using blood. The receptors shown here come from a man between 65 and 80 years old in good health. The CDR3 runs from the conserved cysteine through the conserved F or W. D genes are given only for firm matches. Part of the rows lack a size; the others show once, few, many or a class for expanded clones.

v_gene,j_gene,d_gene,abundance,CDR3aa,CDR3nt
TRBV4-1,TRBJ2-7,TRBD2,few,CASSQSSGRDAYEQYF,TGCGCCAGCAGCCAAAGCAGCGGGAGGGACGCCTACGAGCAGTACTTC
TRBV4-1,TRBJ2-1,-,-,CASSQDLTEQFF,TGCGCCAGCAGCCAAGATTTGACAGAGCAGTTCTTC
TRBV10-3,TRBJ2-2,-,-,CAISEKGTNTGELFF,TGTGCCATCAGTGAAAAGGGGACGAACACCGGGGAGCTGTTTTTT
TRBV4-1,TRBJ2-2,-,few,CASSQGGTATGELFF,TGCGCCAGCAGCCAAGGAGGGACTGCCACCGGGGAGCTGTTTTTT
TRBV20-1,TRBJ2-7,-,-,CSPRSGETYEQYF,TGCAGTCCTAGATCGGGAGAGACCTACGAGCAGTACTTC
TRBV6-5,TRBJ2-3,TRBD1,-,CASRPTGSTDTQYF,TGTGCCAGCAGGCCGACAGGGAGCACAGATACGCAGTATTTT
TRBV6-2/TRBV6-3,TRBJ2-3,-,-,CASSSELDSTDTQYF,TGTGCCAGCAGTTCCGAACTAGATAGCACAGATACGCAGTATTTT
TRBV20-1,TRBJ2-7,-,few,CSARQAEGLGAEQYF,TGCAGTGCTAGACAGGCGGAGGGTCTAGGGGCCGAGCAGTACTTC
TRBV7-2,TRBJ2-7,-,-,CASSLGGSACEQYF,TGTGCCAGCAGCCTTGGGGGTAGCGCCTGCGAGCAGTACTTC
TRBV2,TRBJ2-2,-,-,CASQASSANTGELFF,TGTGCCAGCCAGGCGTCGTCTGCGAACACCGGGGAGCTGTTTTTT
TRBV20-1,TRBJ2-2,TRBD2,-,CSGREGAGELFF,TGCAGTGGCCGGGAGGGGGCCGGGGAGCTGTTTTTT
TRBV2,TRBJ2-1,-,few,CASSVMGASSEQFF,TGTGCCAGCAGTGTAATGGGGGCCTCCAGTGAGCAGTTCTTC
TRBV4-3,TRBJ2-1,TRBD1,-,CASSQETGSEQFF,TGCGCCAGCAGCCAAGAGACAGGGTCCGAGCAGTTCTTC
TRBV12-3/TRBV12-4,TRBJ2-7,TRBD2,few,CASSLVAGGPEQYF,TGTGCCAGCAGTTTAGTAGCGGGAGGGCCCGAGCAGTACTTC
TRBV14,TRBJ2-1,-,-,CASSQDLYNEQFF,TGCGCCAGCAGCCAAGATCTGTACAATGAGCAGTTCTTC
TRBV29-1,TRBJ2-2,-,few,CSVDAQGTGELFF,TGCAGCGTTGATGCCCAGGGGACCGGGGAGCTGTTTTTT
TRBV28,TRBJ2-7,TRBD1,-,CASSLLGDRGAHEQYF,TGTGCCAGCAGTTTATTGGGGGACAGGGGAGCCCACGAGCAGTACTTC
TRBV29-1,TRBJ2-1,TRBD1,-,CSVSQGANEQFF,TGCAGCGTCTCTCAGGGGGCCAATGAGCAGTTCTTC
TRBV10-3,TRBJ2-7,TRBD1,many,CAISVDRSFYEQYF,TGTGCCATCAGCGTGGACAGGAGTTTCTACGAGCAGTACTTC
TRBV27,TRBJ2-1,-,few,CASSLSGGLTYNEQFF,TGTGCCAGCAGTTTATCGGGAGGACTGACCTACAATGAGCAGTTCTTC
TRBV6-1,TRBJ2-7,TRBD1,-,CASSELGDSSYEQYF,TGTGCCAGCAGTGAATTGGGGGACAGCTCCTACGAGCAGTACTTC
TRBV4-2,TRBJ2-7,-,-,CASSQDLVGGEQYF,TGTGCCAGCAGCCAAGATCTGGTTGGGGGCGAGCAGTACTTC
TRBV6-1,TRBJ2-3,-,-,CASSEGINVDTQYF,TGTGCCAGCAGTGAAGGGATTAACGTGGATACGCAGTATTTT
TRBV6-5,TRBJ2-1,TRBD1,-,CASTPGQAYNEQFF,TGTGCCAGCACCCCGGGACAGGCCTACAATGAGCAGTTCTTC
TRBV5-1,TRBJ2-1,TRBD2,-,CASSLEAGESNEQFF,TGCGCCAGCAGCTTGGAAGCGGGAGAGTCCAATGAGCAGTTCTTC
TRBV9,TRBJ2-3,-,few,CASSVLEIHLPTDTQYF,TGTGCCAGCAGCGTCTTAGAGATTCACCTACCCACAGATACGCAGTATTTT
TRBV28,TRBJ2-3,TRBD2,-,CASSFPVEKREVADTQYF,TGTGCCAGCAGTTTCCCCGTCGAGAAGCGGGAGGTAGCAGATACGCAGTATTTT
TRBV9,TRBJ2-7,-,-,CASSPTPTGEQYF,TGTGCCAGCAGCCCAACCCCTACGGGCGAGCAGTACTTC
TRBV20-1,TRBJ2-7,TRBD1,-,CSATPDRGNEQYF,TGCAGTGCCACACCCGACAGGGGGAACGAGCAGTACTTC
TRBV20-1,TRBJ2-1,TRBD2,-,CSARDRAGVAYNERFF,TGCAGTGCTAGAGATAGAGCGGGAGTAGCCTACAATGAGCGGTTCTTC
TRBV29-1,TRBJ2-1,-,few,CSAAGRNSYNEQFF,TGCAGCGCCGCGGGCAGAAACTCCTACAATGAGCAGTTCTTC
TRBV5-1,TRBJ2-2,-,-,CASSSGPPDRELFF,TGCGCCAGCAGCTCGGGACCTCCGGACAGGGAGCTGTTTTTT